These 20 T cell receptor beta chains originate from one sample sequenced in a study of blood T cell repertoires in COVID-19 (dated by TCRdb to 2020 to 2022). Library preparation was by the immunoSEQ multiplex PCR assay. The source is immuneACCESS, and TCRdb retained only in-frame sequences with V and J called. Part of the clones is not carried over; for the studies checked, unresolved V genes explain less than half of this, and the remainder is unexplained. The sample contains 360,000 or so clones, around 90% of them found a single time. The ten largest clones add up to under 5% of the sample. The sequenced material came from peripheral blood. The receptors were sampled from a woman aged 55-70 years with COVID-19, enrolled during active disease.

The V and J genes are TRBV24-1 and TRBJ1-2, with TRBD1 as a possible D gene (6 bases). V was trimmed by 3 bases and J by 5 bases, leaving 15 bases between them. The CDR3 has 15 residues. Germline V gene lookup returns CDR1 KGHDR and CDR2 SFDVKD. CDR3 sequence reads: CATSDARGAGYGYTF. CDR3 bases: TGTGCCACCAGTGATGCACGGGGGGCAGGTTATGGCTACACCTTC.

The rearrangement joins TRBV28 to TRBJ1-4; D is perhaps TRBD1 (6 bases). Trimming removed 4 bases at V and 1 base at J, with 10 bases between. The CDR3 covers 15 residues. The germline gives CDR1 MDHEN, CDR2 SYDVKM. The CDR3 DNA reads TGTGCCAGCAGTTCCCCAGGGGAAACTAATGAAAAACTGTTTTTT. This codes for CASSSPGETNEKLFF. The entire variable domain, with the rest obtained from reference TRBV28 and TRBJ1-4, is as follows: DVKVTQSSRYLVKRTGEKVFLECVQDMDHENMFWYRQDPGLGLRLIYFSYDVKMKEKGDIPEGYSVSREKKERFSLILESASTNQTSMYLCASSSPGETNEKLFFGSGTQLSVL.

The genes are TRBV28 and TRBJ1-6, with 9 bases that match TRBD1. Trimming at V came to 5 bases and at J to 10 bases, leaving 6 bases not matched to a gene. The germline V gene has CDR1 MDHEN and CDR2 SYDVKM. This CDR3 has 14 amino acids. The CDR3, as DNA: TGTGCCAGCAGTGTCGGACAGGGGCGGTCACCCCTCCACTTT. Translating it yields CASSVGQGRSPLHF.

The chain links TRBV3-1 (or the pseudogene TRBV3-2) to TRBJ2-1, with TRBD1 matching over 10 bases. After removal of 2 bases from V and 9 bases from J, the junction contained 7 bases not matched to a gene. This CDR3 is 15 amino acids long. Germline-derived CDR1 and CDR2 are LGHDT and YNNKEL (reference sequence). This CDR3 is CASSQPGQGIAEQFF. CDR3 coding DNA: TGTGCCAGCAGCCAACCGGGACAGGGGATAGCTGAGCAGTTCTTC.

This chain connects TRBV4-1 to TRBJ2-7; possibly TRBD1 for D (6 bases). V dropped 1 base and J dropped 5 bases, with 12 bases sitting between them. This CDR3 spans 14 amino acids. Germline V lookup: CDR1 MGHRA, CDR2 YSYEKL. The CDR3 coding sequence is TGCGCCAGCAGCCAAGCAGGGGCCGTGCACGAGCAGTACTTC. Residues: CASSQAGAVHEQYF.

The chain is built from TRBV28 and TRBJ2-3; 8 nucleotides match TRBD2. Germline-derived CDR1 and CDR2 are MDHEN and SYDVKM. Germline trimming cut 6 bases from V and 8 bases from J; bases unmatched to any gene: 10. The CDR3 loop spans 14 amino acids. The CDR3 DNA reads TGTGCCAGCAGCCCCGGCTACGGGGGGGGTACGCAGTATTTT. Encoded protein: CASSPGYGGGTQYF.

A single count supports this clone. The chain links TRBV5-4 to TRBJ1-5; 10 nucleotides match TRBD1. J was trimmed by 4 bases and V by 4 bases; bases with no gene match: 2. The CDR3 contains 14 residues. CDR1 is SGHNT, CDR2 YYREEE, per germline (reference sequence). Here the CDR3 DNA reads TGTGCCAGCAGCCTGGACAGGGGGAATCAGCCCCAGCATTTT. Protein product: CASSLDRGNQPQHF.

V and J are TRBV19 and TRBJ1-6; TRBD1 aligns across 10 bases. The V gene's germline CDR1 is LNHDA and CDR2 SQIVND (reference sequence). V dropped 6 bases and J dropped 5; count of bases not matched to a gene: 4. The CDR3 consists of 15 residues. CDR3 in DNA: TGTGCCAGTAGAGACAGGGGGCGCGATAATTCACCCCTCCACTTT. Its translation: CASRDRGRDNSPLHF.

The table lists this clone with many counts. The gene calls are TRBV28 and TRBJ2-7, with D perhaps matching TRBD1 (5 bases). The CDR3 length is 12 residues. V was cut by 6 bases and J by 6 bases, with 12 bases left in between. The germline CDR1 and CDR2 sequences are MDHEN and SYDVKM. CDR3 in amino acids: CASRGQPGEQYF. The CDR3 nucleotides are TGTGCCAGCAGGGGGCAGCCGGGCGAGCAGTACTTC.

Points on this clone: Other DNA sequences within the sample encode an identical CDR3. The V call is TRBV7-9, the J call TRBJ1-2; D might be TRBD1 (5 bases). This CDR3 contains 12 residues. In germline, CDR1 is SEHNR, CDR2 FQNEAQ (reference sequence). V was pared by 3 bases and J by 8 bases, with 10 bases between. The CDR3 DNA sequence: TGTGCCAGCAGCTTGCGCGGGGACGGCTACACCTTC. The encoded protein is CASSLRGDGYTF.

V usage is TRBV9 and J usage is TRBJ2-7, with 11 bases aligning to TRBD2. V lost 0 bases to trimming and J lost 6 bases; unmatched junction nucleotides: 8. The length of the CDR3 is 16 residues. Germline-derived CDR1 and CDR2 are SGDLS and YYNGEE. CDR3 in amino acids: CASSVAFSGGASEQYF. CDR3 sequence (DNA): TGTGCCAGCAGCGTAGCTTTTAGCGGGGGGGCCTCCGAGCAGTACTTC.

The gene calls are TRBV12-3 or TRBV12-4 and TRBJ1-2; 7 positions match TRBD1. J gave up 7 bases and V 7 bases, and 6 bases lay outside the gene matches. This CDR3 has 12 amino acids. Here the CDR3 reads CASTRGYGGYTF. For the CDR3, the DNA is TGTGCCAGCACCAGGGGGTACGGTGGCTACACCTTC.

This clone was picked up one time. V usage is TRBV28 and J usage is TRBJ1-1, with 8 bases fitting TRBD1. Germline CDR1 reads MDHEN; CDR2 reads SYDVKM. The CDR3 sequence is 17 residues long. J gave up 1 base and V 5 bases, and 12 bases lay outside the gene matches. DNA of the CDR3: TGTGCCAGCAGTCAGACAGGACAGGGACGAGGGAACACTGAAGCTTTCTTT. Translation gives CASSQTGQGRGNTEAFF.

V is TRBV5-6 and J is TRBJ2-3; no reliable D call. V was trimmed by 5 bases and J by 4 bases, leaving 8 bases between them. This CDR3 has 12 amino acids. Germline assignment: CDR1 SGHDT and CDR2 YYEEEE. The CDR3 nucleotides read TGTGCCAGCAGGGCCACACCAGATACGCAGTATTTT. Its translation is CASRATPDTQYF.

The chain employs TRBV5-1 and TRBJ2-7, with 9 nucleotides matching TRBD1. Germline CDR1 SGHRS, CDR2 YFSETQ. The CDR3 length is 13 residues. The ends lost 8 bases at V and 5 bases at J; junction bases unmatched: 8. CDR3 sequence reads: CASYPRDRDEQYF. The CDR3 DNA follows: TGCGCCAGTTACCCGCGGGACAGGGACGAGCAGTACTTC.

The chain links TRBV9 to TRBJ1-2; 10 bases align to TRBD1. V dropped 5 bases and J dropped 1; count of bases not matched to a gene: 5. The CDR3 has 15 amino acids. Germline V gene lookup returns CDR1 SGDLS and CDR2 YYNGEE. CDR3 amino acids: CASRGTGVGNYGYTF. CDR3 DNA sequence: TGTGCCAGCAGAGGGACAGGGGTTGGTAACTATGGCTACACCTTC.

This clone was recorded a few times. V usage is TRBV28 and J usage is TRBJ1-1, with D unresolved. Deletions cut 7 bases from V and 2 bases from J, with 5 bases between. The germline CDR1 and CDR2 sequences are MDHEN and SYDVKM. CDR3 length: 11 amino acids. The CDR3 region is CASTVNTEAFF. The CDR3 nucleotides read TGTGCCAGCACAGTCAACACTGAAGCTTTCTTT.

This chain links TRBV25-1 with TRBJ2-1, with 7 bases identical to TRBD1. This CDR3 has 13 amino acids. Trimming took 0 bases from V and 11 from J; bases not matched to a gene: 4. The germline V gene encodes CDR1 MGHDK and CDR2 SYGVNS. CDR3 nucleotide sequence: TGTGCCAGCAGTGAATATTACAGGGGACAGCAGTTCTTC. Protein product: CASSEYYRGQQFF.

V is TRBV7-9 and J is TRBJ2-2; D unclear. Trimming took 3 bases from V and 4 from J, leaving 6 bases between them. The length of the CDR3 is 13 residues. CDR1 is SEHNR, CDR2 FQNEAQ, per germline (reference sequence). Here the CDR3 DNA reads TGTGCCAGCAGCTTTGGCCTCACCGGGGAGCTGTTTTTT. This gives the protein CASSFGLTGELFF.

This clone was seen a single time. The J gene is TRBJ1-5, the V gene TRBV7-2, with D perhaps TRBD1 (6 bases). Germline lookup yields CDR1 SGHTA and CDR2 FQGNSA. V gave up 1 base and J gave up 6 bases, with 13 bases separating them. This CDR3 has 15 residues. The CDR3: CASSLGTFRGQPQHF. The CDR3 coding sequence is TGTGCCAGCAGCTTAGGGACGTTCAGGGGTCAGCCCCAGCATTTT.